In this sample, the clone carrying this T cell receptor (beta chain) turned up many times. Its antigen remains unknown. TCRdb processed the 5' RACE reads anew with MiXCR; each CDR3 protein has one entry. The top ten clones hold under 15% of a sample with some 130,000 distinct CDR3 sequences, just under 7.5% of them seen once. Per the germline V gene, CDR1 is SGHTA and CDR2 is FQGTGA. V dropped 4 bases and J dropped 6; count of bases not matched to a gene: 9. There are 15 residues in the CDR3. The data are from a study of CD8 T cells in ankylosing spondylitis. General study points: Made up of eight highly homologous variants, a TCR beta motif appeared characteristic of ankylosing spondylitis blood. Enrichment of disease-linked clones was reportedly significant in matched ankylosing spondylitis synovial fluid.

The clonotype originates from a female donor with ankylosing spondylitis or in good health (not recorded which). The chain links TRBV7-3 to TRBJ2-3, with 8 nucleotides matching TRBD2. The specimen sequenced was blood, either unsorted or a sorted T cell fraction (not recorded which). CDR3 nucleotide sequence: TGTGCCAGCAGCTCGGGACTAGTAATTTCGGATACGCAGTATTTT. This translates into CASSSGLVISDTQYF.